These 3 T cell receptor beta chains originate from one sample sequenced in a study of vaccination effects on CD4 cells after COVID-19. Method: immunoSEQ multiplex PCR; TCRdb's copy keeps in-frame clones and lacks some. The table includes approximately 9,800 clones, about three quarters detected once. The antigens for these receptors are not known. The culture ran for about eleven days before CD4+ T cells were isolated. Participants got two doses of BNT162b2 or mRNA-1273 vaccine. The specimen comprised CD4+ T cells from PBMCs cultured without peptide, sampled after COVID-19 vaccination. These receptors were obtained from a human donor who received a COVID-19 vaccine.

The chain joins TRBV2 to TRBJ1-1; the D is unclear. V was pared by 2 bases and J by 6 bases, with 16 bases between. In germline, CDR1 is SNHLY, CDR2 FYNNEI. This CDR3 has 15 amino acids. The CDR3 here is CASSEWVGITPEAFF. The DNA of the CDR3 is TGTGCCAGCAGTGAATGGGTTGGGATAACCCCTGAAGCTTTCTTT.

Comment on this clone: Other DNA sequences in this specimen translate into the identical CDR3. The genes are TRBV5-1 and TRBJ2-7, with D tentatively TRBD2 (5 bases). V was shortened by 5 bases and J by 2 bases, with 14 bases between the two germline ends. CDR3 length: 14 residues. CDR1 and CDR2 from the germline V gene are SGHRS and YFSETQ. Here the CDR3 reads CASSPRGGTYEQYF. The DNA for the CDR3 is TGCGCCAGCAGTCCCCGCGGAGGTACCTACGAGCAGTACTTC.

V usage is TRBV12-5 and J usage is TRBJ1-1; no definite D call. Germline V lookup: CDR1 LGHNT, CDR2 FRNRAP. The CDR3 loop spans 15 amino acids. V was pared by 7 bases and J by 4 bases, with 19 bases between. In DNA, the CDR3 is TGTGCTAGTGCTGGGCCTCCGAAGGCGGGCACTGAAGCTTTCTTT. Residues: CASAGPPKAGTEAFF.